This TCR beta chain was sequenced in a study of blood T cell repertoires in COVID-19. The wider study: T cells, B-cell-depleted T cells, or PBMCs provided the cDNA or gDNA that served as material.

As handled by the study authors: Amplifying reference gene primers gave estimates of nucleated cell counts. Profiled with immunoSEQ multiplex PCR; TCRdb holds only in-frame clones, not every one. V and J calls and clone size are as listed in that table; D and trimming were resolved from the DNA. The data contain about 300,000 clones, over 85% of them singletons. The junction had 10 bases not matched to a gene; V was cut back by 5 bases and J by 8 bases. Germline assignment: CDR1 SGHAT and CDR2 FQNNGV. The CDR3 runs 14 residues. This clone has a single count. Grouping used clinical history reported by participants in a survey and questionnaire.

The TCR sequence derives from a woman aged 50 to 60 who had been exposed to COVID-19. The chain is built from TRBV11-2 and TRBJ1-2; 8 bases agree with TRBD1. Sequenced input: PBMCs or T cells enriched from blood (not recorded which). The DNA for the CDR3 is TGTGCCAGCAGCATCGACAGGGGATCGAGGGGCTACACCTTC. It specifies CASSIDRGSRGYTF.